The rows below give T cell receptor beta chains drawn from one sample of a study of early stage breast cancer tumors. Clones were sequenced by immunoSEQ multiplex PCR, and TCRdb holds only the in-frame ones, with some missing. The sample contains some 58,000 clones, 60% to 85% of which appear only once. The sample was blood. The source of these receptors is a person aged 25 to 39 with breast cancer. Both conserved end residues are part of each CDR3. Each record gives: J gene, V gene, D gene, clone size, CDR3 protein, CDR3 DNA. The D gene is left open where the match is weak. Size is stated for part of the rows, as once, few or many counts, or as a class when the clone is expanded.

j_call: TRBJ2-7
v_call: TRBV18
d_call: .
clone_size: .
cdr3_aa: CASSPSYRSTYEQYF
cdr3_nt: TGTGCCAGCTCACCCTCGTACAGGTCCACCTACGAGCAGTACTTC

j_call: TRBJ1-3
v_call: TRBV9
d_call: TRBD1
clone_size: .
cdr3_aa: CASSPGDRHYSGNTIYF
cdr3_nt: TGTGCCAGCAGCCCAGGGGACAGACATTACTCTGGAAACACCATATATTTT

j_call: TRBJ1-1
v_call: TRBV11-1
d_call: .
clone_size: .
cdr3_aa: CASSLGGAYTEAFF
cdr3_nt: TGTGCCAGCAGCTTAGGAGGGGCCTACACTGAAGCTTTCTTT

j_call: TRBJ2-1
v_call: TRBV5-1
d_call: TRBD2
clone_size: few
cdr3_aa: CASSSPPLPGLFVYEQFF
cdr3_nt: TGCGCCAGCAGCTCGCCGCCCTTACCGGGACTATTTGTGTATGAGCAGTTCTTC

j_call: TRBJ2-1
v_call: TRBV6-6
d_call: TRBD2
clone_size: .
cdr3_aa: CASSYGTSDHNEQFF
cdr3_nt: TGTGCCAGCAGTTACGGGACTAGCGATCACAATGAGCAGTTCTTC

j_call: TRBJ1-1
v_call: TRBV27
d_call: .
clone_size: .
cdr3_aa: CASSLMARYTEAFF
cdr3_nt: TGTGCCAGCAGTTTAATGGCCAGGTACACTGAAGCTTTCTTT

j_call: TRBJ2-3
v_call: TRBV7-2
d_call: TRBD2
clone_size: .
cdr3_aa: CASSLERLAGVGDTQYF
cdr3_nt: TGTGCCAGCAGCTTAGAGCGGCTAGCGGGAGTAGGGGATACGCAGTATTTT

j_call: TRBJ1-5
v_call: TRBV19
d_call: TRBD1
clone_size: .
cdr3_aa: CASSIGTGGQPQHF
cdr3_nt: TGTGCCAGTAGTATAGGGACAGGGGGTCAGCCCCAGCATTTT

j_call: TRBJ2-7
v_call: TRBV5-1
d_call: TRBD1
clone_size: .
cdr3_aa: CASQGDTRDEQYF
cdr3_nt: TGCGCCTCGCAGGGGGATACAAGGGACGAGCAGTACTTC

j_call: TRBJ2-7
v_call: TRBV6-5
d_call: TRBD2
clone_size: .
cdr3_aa: CATSQAGGSSYEQYF
cdr3_nt: TGTGCCACCAGTCAGGCGGGGGGGAGCTCCTACGAGCAGTACTTC

j_call: TRBJ2-3
v_call: TRBV19
d_call: .
clone_size: .
cdr3_aa: CASRGSEMDTQYF
cdr3_nt: TGTGCCAGTAGAGGGAGCGAGATGGATACGCAGTATTTT

j_call: TRBJ2-2
v_call: TRBV9
d_call: .
clone_size: .
cdr3_aa: CASSVDPSNTGELFF
cdr3_nt: TGTGCCAGCAGCGTAGACCCCTCGAACACCGGGGAGCTGTTTTTT

j_call: TRBJ1-5
v_call: TRBV7-9
d_call: .
clone_size: .
cdr3_aa: CASSPGGALSNQPQHF
cdr3_nt: TGTGCCAGCAGCCCTGGAGGGGCCCTTAGCAATCAGCCCCAGCATTTT

j_call: TRBJ2-2
v_call: TRBV5-1
d_call: .
clone_size: .
cdr3_aa: CASSRPVGLTTNTGELFF
cdr3_nt: TGCGCCAGCAGCAGGCCGGTAGGTCTCACCACGAACACCGGGGAGCTGTTTTTT

j_call: TRBJ1-2
v_call: TRBV5-6
d_call: .
clone_size: .
cdr3_aa: CASSLSPGESYGYTF
cdr3_nt: TGTGCCAGCAGCTTGAGTCCGGGAGAAAGCTATGGCTACACCTTC

j_call: TRBJ2-3
v_call: TRBV7-3
d_call: .
clone_size: .
cdr3_aa: CASSDLPGDTQYF
cdr3_nt: TGTGCCAGCAGCGATCTTCCGGGAGATACGCAGTATTTT

j_call: TRBJ1-4
v_call: TRBV10-2
d_call: TRBD1
clone_size: .
cdr3_aa: CASSWTGANEKLFF
cdr3_nt: TGCGCCAGCAGTTGGACAGGGGCTAATGAAAAACTGTTTTTT